Each of the 27 T cell receptor beta chains below was sequenced from the same sample in a study of CD8 T cells in ankylosing spondylitis. TCRdb used MiXCR to reprocess the 5' RACE reads, holding one entry per CDR3 protein. Of some 240,000 distinct CDR3 sequences detected, 20% to 30% appear once; the ten largest clones hold about 0.6%. The material sequenced was blood, either unsorted or a sorted T cell fraction (not recorded which). These receptors were collected from a male donor with ankylosing spondylitis or in good health (not recorded which).

This clonotype was seen many times. The genes are TRBV20-1 and TRBJ2-5; 8 bases match TRBD1. The CDR3 is 12 amino acids. CDR1 is DFQATT, CDR2 SNEGSKA, per germline (reference sequence). The V and J ends lost 6 bases and 5 bases, in that order; junction bases with no gene match: 5. CDR3 sequence reads: CSARTGPETQYF. The CDR3 region has the DNA TGCAGTGCCAGGACAGGGCCGGAGACCCAGTACTTC.

This clonotype was recorded at least ten times. The V gene is TRBV10-3, the J gene TRBJ1-5; no reliable D call. Trimming cost V 0 bases and J 5 bases, with 5 bases left between them. The germline V gene encodes CDR1 ENHRY and CDR2 SYGVKD. The CDR3 is 13 residues long. CDR3 nucleotide sequence: TGTGCCATCAGTGAGTCAGCTGATCAGCCCCAGCATTTT. Protein sequence: CAISESADQPQHF.

In this sample, this clonotype turned up a few times. In nucleotides, the CDR3 is TGCAGCGTTGATCGTTGGCCAGGGTCCTACGAGCAGTACTTC. Protein sequence: CSVDRWPGSYEQYF. The chain carries TRBV29-1 and TRBJ2-7, with a possible D match to TRBD1 (5 bases). CDR3 length: 14 residues. Trimming cost V 3 bases and J 1 base, with 13 bases left between them. Germline CDR1 SQVTM, CDR2 ANQGSEA.

V gene TRBV11-2 combines with J gene TRBJ2-7, with D perhaps assigned TRBD1 or TRBD2 (5 bases each). Germline V gene lookup returns CDR1 SGHAT and CDR2 FQNNGV. CDR3 size: 15 residues. Trimming pared 2 bases from V and 5 bases from J, leaving 16 bases between. In nucleotides, the CDR3 is TGTGCCAGCAGCTTATTTGGGACGATGGGGGACGAGCAGTACTTC. Amino acid sequence: CASSLFGTMGDEQYF.

This clonotype was counted many times. CDR3 bases: TGTGCCAGCAGCGCGAGGGGGACCGGGACAGGGGCCGGGGAGCTGTTTTTT. Encoded protein: CASSARGTGTGAGELFF. The chain carries TRBV9 and TRBJ2-2; 10 nucleotides agree with TRBD1. Germline lookup yields CDR1 SGDLS and CDR2 YYNGEE. The CDR3 consists of 17 residues. V lost 3 bases, J lost 6 bases, and 11 bases stayed unmatched.

In this sample, this clonotype turned up many times. J is TRBJ2-1 and V is TRBV7-3; D remains ambiguous. CDR1 SGHTA and CDR2 FQGTGA come from the germline V gene. This CDR3 is built from 15 residues. V was trimmed by 2 bases and J by 6 bases, leaving 14 bases between them. The CDR3, as DNA: TGTGCCAGCAGCTTAGAGCCCGGCAGATCCAATGAGCAGTTCTTC. Amino acids: CASSLEPGRSNEQFF.

In this sample, this clonotype turned up a few times. The rearrangement links TRBV20-1 to TRBJ2-5, with a tentative D call TRBD2 (6 bases). There are 12 residues in the CDR3. Germline V CDR1 and CDR2: DFQATT, SNEGSKA (reference sequence). V lost 6 bases and J lost 5, with 13 bases in between. The CDR3 is CSAIGSQETQYF. CDR3 nucleotide sequence: TGCAGTGCCATCGGGAGCCAGGAGACCCAGTACTTC.

The chain combines TRBV6-1 with TRBJ2-7; 9 bases agree with TRBD1. CDR1 is MNHNS, CDR2 SASEGT, per germline. This CDR3 contains 13 residues. V was pared by 8 bases and J by 4 bases, with 6 bases of the junction left unmatched. CDR3 amino acids: CASGRDRVYEQYF. Written as DNA, the CDR3 is TGTGCCAGCGGTCGGGACAGGGTATACGAGCAGTACTTC.

This clonotype has a single count. The gene calls are TRBV7-2 and TRBJ1-1, with 7 bases identical to TRBD1. Germline-derived CDR1 and CDR2 are SGHTA and FQGNSA. After removal of 2 bases from V and 1 base from J, the junction contained 4 bases not matched to a gene. The CDR3 has 15 residues. The CDR3 here is CASSLTPGGNTEAFF. For the CDR3, the DNA is TGTGCCAGCAGCTTAACTCCAGGGGGGAACACTGAAGCTTTCTTT.

Only a few counts were recorded for this clonotype. The genes are TRBV10-3 and TRBJ2-1; a possible D gene is TRBD2 (7 bases). Germline V lookup: CDR1 ENHRY, CDR2 SYGVKD. The CDR3 contains 17 residues. Between the trimmed V and J ends, which lost 3 bases and 6 bases, there was a span of 21 bases. CDR3 sequence: CAISDVLGRGGVNEQFF. CDR3 sequence (DNA): TGTGCCATCAGTGACGTTCTGGGCAGGGGAGGGGTCAATGAGCAGTTCTTC.

This clonotype was detected a few times. The chain uses TRBV20-1 and TRBJ2-7; the match to TRBD2 covers 7 bases. Germline lookup yields CDR1 DFQATT and CDR2 SNEGSKA (reference sequence). The CDR3 length is 15 residues. Trimming at V came to 1 base and at J to 4 bases, leaving 10 bases not matched to a gene. This CDR3 is CSARGGGPGNYEQYF. CDR3 nucleotides: TGCAGTGCTAGAGGGGGGGGACCGGGAAATTACGAGCAGTACTTC.

J is TRBJ2-4 and V is TRBV12-3 or TRBV12-4; 12 bases map to TRBD2. V shed 7 bases, J shed 13 bases, and the junction held 8 bases outside the gene matches. There are 13 residues in the CDR3. This CDR3 reads CASTLTSGGPQYF. Written as DNA, the CDR3 is TGTGCCAGCACCTTGACTAGCGGGGGCCCGCAGTACTTC.

The CDR3 sequence is CASSPRLAGGKGETQYF. DNA of the CDR3: TGTGCCAGCAGTCCTAGACTAGCGGGGGGTAAGGGGGAGACCCAGTACTTC. This chain connects TRBV12-3 or TRBV12-4 to TRBJ2-5, with 13 bases that match TRBD2. CDR3 length: 17 residues. V dropped 5 bases and J dropped 5; count of bases not matched to a gene: 11.

V gene TRBV20-1 combines with J gene TRBJ2-5; a possible D gene is TRBD2 (5 bases). Germline V gene lookup returns CDR1 DFQATT and CDR2 SNEGSKA (reference sequence). V lost 6 bases and J 5 bases, leaving 13 bases between the germline ends. The CDR3 consists of 12 residues. The CDR3 DNA is TGCAGTGCCACCCCTACGGGGGAGACCCAGTACTTC. Its protein product is CSATPTGETQYF.

This clonotype was detected many times. The rearrangement joins TRBV20-1 to TRBJ2-7, with D perhaps TRBD2 (6 bases). Germline CDR1 DFQATT, CDR2 SNEGSKA (reference sequence). V was cut by 5 bases and J by 5 bases, with 13 bases left in between. This CDR3 has 12 residues. CDR3 sequence reads: CSAGTWGNEQYF. In DNA form, the CDR3 reads TGCAGTGCTGGGACTTGGGGGAACGAGCAGTACTTC.

This clonotype was observed many times. V and J are TRBV16 and TRBJ1-4; D uncertain. This CDR3 contains 15 residues. With 2 bases removed from V and 0 bases from J, the gap between germline ends came to 7 bases. Germline V gene lookup returns CDR1 KGHSY and CDR2 FQNENV. CDR3 region: CASSQRSPTNEKLFF. Written as DNA, the CDR3 is TGTGCCAGCAGCCAACGGTCCCCAACTAATGAAAAACTGTTTTTT. Together with reference TRBV16 and TRBJ1-4, the CDR3 gives the full variable domain: GEEVAQTPKHLVRGEGQKAKLYCAPIKGHSYVFWYQQVLKNEFKFLISFQNENVFDETGMPKERFSAKCLPNSPCSLEIQATKLEDSAVYFCASSQRSPTNEKLFFGSGTQLSVL.

The rearrangement links TRBV14 to TRBJ2-3, with unresolved D. Germline V CDR1 and CDR2: SGHDN, FVKESK. The CDR3 covers 16 residues. V dropped 1 base and J dropped 2 bases, with 13 bases sitting between them. The CDR3 coding sequence is TGTGCCAGCAGCCAAGGTTTCCTTGGGAACACAGATACGCAGTATTTT. This codes for CASSQGFLGNTDTQYF.

The chain employs TRBV20-1 and TRBJ2-2, with D hard to call. Trimming stripped 3 bases from V and 0 bases from J, with 14 bases between. Germline V gene lookup returns CDR1 DFQATT and CDR2 SNEGSKA (reference sequence). This CDR3 has 16 amino acids. The CDR3 loop is CSASSRRLSNTGELFF. CDR3 in DNA: TGCAGTGCTAGCTCTCGACGACTCTCGAACACCGGGGAGCTGTTTTTT.

This clonotype has just one count. The chain has TRBV6-2 or TRBV6-3 and TRBJ2-1; D is ambiguous. Germline V CDR1 and CDR2: MNHEY, SVGEGT. CDR3 length equals 14 residues. V was shortened by 2 bases and J by 9 bases, with 14 bases between the two germline ends. The chain's CDR3 is CASSYPIGEAEQFF. For the CDR3, the DNA is TGTGCCAGCAGTTACCCCATAGGCGAAGCTGAGCAGTTCTTC.

The sample holds a few counts of this clonotype. The CDR3 sequence: CASITGGSETQYF. Here the CDR3 DNA reads TGTGCCAGCATTACCGGGGGTTCGGAGACCCAGTACTTC. V is TRBV2 and J is TRBJ2-5; maybe TRBD2 (6 bases). Germline V gene lookup returns CDR1 SNHLY and CDR2 FYNNEI. The CDR3 consists of 13 residues. Trimming shortened V by 7 bases and J by 5 bases, and 14 bases separated the two germline ends.

This clonotype appeared a few times. The V call is TRBV20-1, the J call TRBJ1-5; TRBD1 matches 7 bases. V was pared by 4 bases and J by 6 bases, with 3 bases of the junction left unmatched. Germline loops: CDR1 DFQATT, CDR2 SNEGSKA (reference sequence). The CDR3 totals 12 residues. The CDR3 nucleotides are TGCAGTGCTATAGGGGGCCCTCAGCCCCAGCATTTT. This translates into CSAIGGPQPQHF.

The chain links TRBV5-1 to TRBJ2-5; TRBD2 is a possible D gene (5 bases). This CDR3 contains 14 residues. Germline V CDR1 and CDR2: SGHRS, YFSETQ. The V end lost 5 bases, the J end lost 3 bases, and 14 bases lay between the germline ends. CDR3 sequence (DNA): TGCGCCAGCAGGCCCGCTAGCAATAAAGAGACCCAGTACTTC. The encoded protein is CASRPASNKETQYF. The whole variable domain, remainder taken from reference TRBV5-1 and TRBJ2-5, is KAGVTQTPRYLIKTRGQQVTLSCSPISGHRSVSWYQQTPGQGLQFLFEYFSETQRNKGNFPGRFSGRQFSNSRSEMNVSTLELGDSALYLCASRPASNKETQYFGPGTRLLVL.

In this sample, this clonotype turned up a few times. It may be a read error: a sequence one base away is much more abundant. The rearrangement links TRBV4-2 to TRBJ1-1; D unresolved. Trimming left V 1 base short and J 1 base short, with 4 bases between. Germline V gives CDR1 LGHNA, CDR2 YNFKEQ. CDR3 length: 13 residues. DNA of the CDR3: TGTGCCAGCAGCCAAGGGTGGAACACTGAAGCTTTCTTT. It translates to CASSQGWNTEAFF.

This clonotype turned up a few times. CDR3 DNA: TGTGCCAGTCTCACCGAGGGGACAGGCCACTACGAGCAGTACTTC. This codes for CASLTEGTGHYEQYF. The chain carries TRBV6-1 and TRBJ2-7; 8 positions match TRBD1. The CDR3 extends over 15 amino acids. Germline V gene lookup returns CDR1 MNHNS and CDR2 SASEGT. The V segment lost 9 bases and the J segment 3 bases; nucleotides outside the gene matches: 13.

This clonotype was detected many times. The V gene is TRBV12-3 or TRBV12-4, the J gene TRBJ2-3, with D possibly matching TRBD1 (6 bases). The CDR3 has 13 residues. Trimming took off 6 bases at V and 5 bases at J, with 12 bases between the two ends. In nucleotides, the CDR3 is TGTGCCAGCAGCTATTCAGGGGAAGATACGCAGTATTTT. It yields the protein CASSYSGEDTQYF.

This clonotype was counted ten times or more. V gene TRBV12-3 or TRBV12-4 combines with J gene TRBJ2-3; D gene unclear. Between the trimmed V and J ends, which lost 3 bases and 5 bases, there was a span of 6 bases. The CDR3 contains 12 residues. The CDR3 DNA sequence: TGTGCCAGCAGTTTTGTCGGAGATACGCAGTATTTT. Its translation: CASSFVGDTQYF.

Ten or more counts support this clonotype. The chain links TRBV16 to TRBJ1-5; 10 bases align to TRBD1. J gave up 15 bases and V 4 bases, and 12 bases lay outside the gene matches. The CDR3 has 14 amino acids. CDR1 and CDR2 from the germline V gene are KGHSY and FQNENV. CDR3 residues: CASSLSRDRGKRHF. The CDR3 nucleotides read TGTGCCAGCAGCCTGTCCCGGGACAGGGGCAAGAGGCATTTT.